The rows below give T cell receptor beta chains drawn from one sample of a study of beta chain features in type 1 diabetes. The method was immunoSEQ multiplex PCR; TCRdb's version includes in-frame clones alone and lacks a portion of them. The sample has hundreds of thousands of clones, about 30% seen once. The sample taken for sequencing was naive CD4+ T cells from blood. These receptors all come from a man between 18 and 35 years old in good health. The CDR3 runs from the conserved cysteine through the conserved F or W. Clone size is not always given. Where it is, it says once, few, many or a class for expanded clones.

clone_size | j_call | v_call | cdr3_aa
. | TRBJ2-1 | TRBV9 | CASSLSSYNEQFF
few | TRBJ1-5 | TRBV2 | CASSGQGMSNQPQHF
. | TRBJ1-2 | TRBV30 | CAWIGAGRGYTF
. | TRBJ2-7 | TRBV7-6 | CASSLSGAGSYEQYF
once | TRBJ2-3 | TRBV15 | CATSRAVWVKDTQYF
. | TRBJ2-1 | TRBV14 | CASSHPLAGGPDNEQFF
few | TRBJ2-7 | TRBV9 | CASSVGGQPSYEQYF
. | TRBJ2-7 | TRBV28 | CASSLPDNSYEQYF
. | TRBJ2-1 | TRBV12-5 | CASGTERVGTDGFF
. | TRBJ2-1 | TRBV30 | CAWSGDPSSYNEQFF
few | TRBJ2-5 | TRBV9 | CASSSPLGGRQETQYF
. | TRBJ2-3 | TRBV10-3 | CSIRSSKTGNPGTDTQYF
. | TRBJ2-5 | TRBV28 | CASWTGETQYF
. | TRBJ2-7 | TRBV30 | CAWREAGDTYEQYF
. | TRBJ2-2 | TRBV2 | CASSGGMMLYTGELFF
. | TRBJ2-1 | TRBV6-6 | CASSRQREAHNEQFF
. | TRBJ1-4 | TRBV2 | CASHRGNEKLFF
few | TRBJ2-7 | TRBV25-1 | CASSENFEQYF
few | TRBJ2-4 | TRBV29-1 | CSVEAPLVCCHLLAKNIQYF
. | TRBJ2-6 | TRBV4-1 | CASKHSGANVLTF
few | TRBJ1-1 | TRBV27 | CASRTGGTEAFF
few | TRBJ2-7 | TRBV2 | CASSPFPQEQYF
few | TRBJ2-3 | TRBV30 | CAWSTSGTSTDTQYF
. | TRBJ2-5 | TRBV25-1 | CASSRDRFAETQYF
few | TRBJ2-7 | TRBV28 | CASGAPDRDYEQYF
few | TRBJ2-4 | TRBV18 | CASSPPYGSLAKNIQYF
few | TRBJ1-4 | TRBV4-3 | CASGHLGINEKLFF
. | TRBJ2-1 | TRBV30 | CAWTDFVYNEQFF
few | TRBJ2-7 | TRBV30 | CAWSVGGGSREQYF
. | TRBJ1-4 | TRBV2 | CASSELTGVNEKLFF
few | TRBJ2-7 | TRBV7-2 | CASSGTLTGPISYEQYF
. | TRBJ2-4 | TRBV30 | CAWSEVGPAKNIQYF
few | TRBJ1-1 | TRBV25-1 | CASSTSITGTEAFF
. | TRBJ1-2 | TRBV6-5 | CASSYSGTGDYYGYTF
. | TRBJ2-2 | TRBV18 | CASSLLGLNTGELFF
. | TRBJ2-1 | TRBV7-2 | CASSLGSGRSSYNEQFF
few | TRBJ2-1 | TRBV2 | CASREGLSYNEQFF
few | TRBJ2-4 | TRBV7-2 | CASRTLAKNIQYF
few | TRBJ2-1 | TRBV2 | CASSEERTELGSEQFF
. | TRBJ1-5 | TRBV7-9 | CASSPTGYSNQPQHF
few | TRBJ1-2 | TRBV30 | CAWTRGVRAQGPYTF
. | TRBJ2-1 | TRBV4-3 | CASSQDTGGRTYNEQFF
. | TRBJ1-5 | TRBV7-9 | CASSPPGGWNQPQHF
. | TRBJ1-5 | TRBV30 | CAWSVSRGNQPQHF
. | TRBJ1-2 | TRBV7-9 | CASNIMVNGYTF
few | TRBJ2-7 | TRBV7-6 | CASSFRTRTEQYF
few | TRBJ1-2 | TRBV30 | CAWGQVANYGYTF
few | TRBJ2-2 | TRBV9 | CASSVIGRADTGELFF
. | TRBJ2-3 | TRBV2 | CASSWTEGDTQYF
few | TRBJ2-3 | TRBV2 | CASSVEGRPDTQYF
. | TRBJ2-1 | TRBV7-2 | CASSSEIGDEQFF
. | TRBJ1-4 | TRBV30 | CAWSVKGATNEKLFF
. | TRBJ2-1 | TRBV11-2 | CASSLGLLGPPGQFF